One T cell receptor (beta chain) is described in this entry. Its antigen is not identified. Nobody among the patients had been given any treatment before thyroid surgery. This sample was taken from a study of metastatic and nonmetastatic thyroid tumors. Overall study results and limits: Reports indicated that malignant thyroid tumors showed significantly higher TCR beta diversity than benign nodules did, in blood and tumor.

From the PCR reads, TCRdb re-called clones with MiXCR. The sample has some 54,000 clones, approximately 17% seen once; the top ten hold about 2.7%. V was cut by 2 bases and J by 0 bases, with 14 bases left in between. Germline V lookup: CDR1 DFQATT, CDR2 SNEGSKA (reference sequence). This CDR3 region has 15 residues. Input material: blood. The chain recombines TRBV20-1 with TRBJ2-7; maybe TRBD1 (5 bases). This TCR was recovered from a female donor with papillary thyroid cancer or a benign thyroid nodule (not recorded which). Some clones in this sample may be carry-over from other donors' samples. The CDR3 region has the DNA TGCAGTGCTAGATATGGGGCTTATAGCTCCTACGAGCAGTACTTC. Its protein is CSARYGAYSSYEQYF.